This T cell receptor beta chain was observed in a study of blood T cell repertoires in COVID-19. Across the whole study: Researchers got acute and convalescent COVID-19 samples from the United States, Italy and Spain. From T cells, B-cell-depleted T cells, or PBMCs came the material, which was cDNA or gDNA.

In the original analysis: Reference gene primer amplification gave estimated nucleated cell counts. The repertoire was sequenced with immunoSEQ multiplex PCR; TCRdb's copy has only in-frame clones and lacks some. For V, J and clone size, that table is used; D and trimming come from the DNA. The profile shows about 160,000 clones, 85% of them singletons. Germline V lookup: CDR1 SEHNR, CDR2 FQNEAQ (reference sequence). Trimming took off 6 bases at V and 3 bases at J, with 18 bases between the two ends. The CDR3 spans 16 residues. The receptor was isolated from a human donor with acute or convalescent COVID-19. The donor label of this sample is uncertain. Input material: peripheral blood. V gene TRBV7-9 combines with J gene TRBJ2-1, with no clear D. The DNA for the CDR3 is TGTGCCAGCAGGTCGCTGGGCACGACAAGCTACAATGAGCAGTTCTTC. It is translated as CASRSLGTTSYNEQFF.